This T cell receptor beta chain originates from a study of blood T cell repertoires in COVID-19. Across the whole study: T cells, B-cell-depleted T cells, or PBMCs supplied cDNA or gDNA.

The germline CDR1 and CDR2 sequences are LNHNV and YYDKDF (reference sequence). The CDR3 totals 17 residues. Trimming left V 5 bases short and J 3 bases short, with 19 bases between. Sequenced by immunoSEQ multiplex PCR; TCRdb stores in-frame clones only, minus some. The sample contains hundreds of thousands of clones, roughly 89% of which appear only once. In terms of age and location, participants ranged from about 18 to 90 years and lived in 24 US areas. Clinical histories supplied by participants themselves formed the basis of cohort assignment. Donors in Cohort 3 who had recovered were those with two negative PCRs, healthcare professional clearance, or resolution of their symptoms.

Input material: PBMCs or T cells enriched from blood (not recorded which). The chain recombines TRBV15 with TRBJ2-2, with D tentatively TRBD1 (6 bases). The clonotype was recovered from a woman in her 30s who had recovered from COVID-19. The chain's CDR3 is CATSGSEWDMYTGELFF. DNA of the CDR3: TGTGCCACCAGCGGATCCGAATGGGACATGTACACCGGGGAGCTGTTTTTT. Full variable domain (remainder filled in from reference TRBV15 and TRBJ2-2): DAMVIQNPRYQVTQFGKPVTLSCSQTLNHNVMYWYQQKSSQAPKLLFHYYDKDFNNEADTPDNFQSRRPNTSFCFLDIRSPGLGDTAMYLCATSGSEWDMYTGELFFGEGSRLTVL.